One and the same sample provided the 22 T cell receptor beta chains below, sequenced in a study of blood T cell repertoires in COVID-19. Clones were read by immunoSEQ multiplex PCR, and TCRdb kept only the in-frame ones, dropping some. This sample yields about 310,000 clones, of which more than 70% are seen a single time; roughly 8% belongs to the top ten. The sample comprised peripheral blood. Receptor source: a woman in her forties or fifties who had recovered from COVID-19.

The CDR3 DNA is TGTGCCAGCAGTGTACCCGGGTATGGCTACACCTTC. Its protein is CASSVPGYGYTF. The genes are TRBV28 and TRBJ1-2; no definite D call. V was trimmed by 5 bases and J by 5 bases, leaving 9 bases between them. CDR1 MDHEN and CDR2 SYDVKM come from the germline V gene. The CDR3 loop spans 12 amino acids.

The chain carries TRBV2 and TRBJ1-2, with 7 bases lining up with TRBD1. V shed 6 bases and J 5 bases; nucleotides not matched to a gene: 9. Germline V CDR1 and CDR2: SNHLY, FYNNEI. CDR3 length: 14 residues. In DNA, the CDR3 is TGTGCCAGCAGCCGATACACAGGGGTTTATGGCTACACCTTC. Translated, it gives CASSRYTGVYGYTF.

This clone has just a few counts. The chain has TRBV3-1 (or the pseudogene TRBV3-2) and TRBJ1-5; a weak D match, TRBD1 (5 bases). Trimming took 2 bases from V and 0 from J, leaving 11 bases between them. This CDR3 spans 16 amino acids. Germline lookup yields CDR1 LGHDT and CDR2 YNNKEL (reference sequence). CDR3 sequence (DNA): TGTGCCAGCAGCCAAAGCCCCGGGGGTAGCAATCAGCCCCAGCATTTT. Its protein is CASSQSPGGSNQPQHF.

The rearrangement joins TRBV13 to TRBJ1-1; weak D call: TRBD1 (6 bases). The ends were cut back, 0 bases at V and 1 base at J, with 9 bases in the middle. The CDR3 consists of 15 residues. The germline CDR1 and CDR2 sequences are PRHDT and FYEKMQ (reference sequence). The CDR3 bases are TGTGCCAGCAGCTTAGGGACAGGCGAGAACACTGAAGCTTTCTTT. The encoded protein is CASSLGTGENTEAFF. The full variable domain, in which reference TRBV13 and TRBJ1-1 provide the parts outside the CDR3, is AAGVIQSPRHLIKEKRETATLKCYPIPRHDTVYWYQQGPGQDPQFLISFYEKMQSDKGSIPDRFSAQQFSDYHSELNMSSLELGDSALYFCASSLGTGENTEAFFGQGTRLTVV.

V is TRBV19 and J is TRBJ2-1; the D is unclear. The CDR3 totals 14 residues. V was trimmed by 5 bases and J by 6 bases, leaving 14 bases between them. Germline V gene sequence: CDR1 LNHDA, CDR2 SQIVND (reference sequence). The CDR3 spells CASSASYLGNEQFF. Here the CDR3 DNA reads TGTGCCAGTAGTGCATCTTACCTCGGCAATGAGCAGTTCTTC.

The chain employs TRBV28 and TRBJ2-7; 11 bases map to TRBD1. With V trimmed by 5 bases and J by 4 bases, 7 bases remained unmatched. The CDR3 has 15 residues. CDR1 and CDR2 from the germline V gene are MDHEN and SYDVKM. CDR3 DNA: TGTGCCAGCAGTGGTGGACAGGGGGCGCGGTACGAGCAGTACTTC. This encodes CASSGGQGARYEQYF.

This chain links TRBV4-3 with TRBJ2-7; 8 nucleotides match TRBD2. Losses at the gene ends were 4 bases for V and 4 bases for J; bases not matched to a gene: 9. Germline V lookup: CDR1 LGHNA, CDR2 YSLEER. The CDR3 runs 15 residues. The CDR3, as DNA: TGCGCCAGCAGCCGGCAAAAAAGCGGGGGTTACGAGCAGTACTTC. Translation: CASSRQKSGGYEQYF.

The chain employs TRBV10-3 and TRBJ2-3, with 8 bases that match TRBD2. The length of the CDR3 is 16 residues. The germline V gene has CDR1 ENHRY and CDR2 SYGVKD. V lost 6 bases to trimming and J lost 1 base; unmatched junction nucleotides: 9. For the CDR3, the DNA is TGTGCCATCAGCCCCCTCGGGCGGGGGGGCACAGATACGCAGTATTTT. Protein sequence: CAISPLGRGGTDTQYF.

The chain combines TRBV5-1 with TRBJ2-1; D is perhaps TRBD2 (6 bases). V was trimmed by 7 bases and J by 0 bases, leaving 11 bases between them. Germline V lookup: CDR1 SGHRS, CDR2 YFSETQ. The CDR3 is made up of 14 amino acids. The CDR3 spells CASGGGASYNEQFF. The CDR3 coding sequence is TGCGCCAGCGGCGGAGGGGCCTCCTACAATGAGCAGTTCTTC.

The chain is built from TRBV11-2 and TRBJ2-1; TRBD2 matches at 9 bases. V shed 2 bases and J 0 bases; nucleotides not matched to a gene: 11. The V gene's germline CDR1 is SGHAT and CDR2 FQNNGV. This CDR3 is built from 19 residues. CDR3 loop: CASSLSVWAGGSSYNEQFF. The CDR3 nucleotides read TGTGCCAGCAGCTTATCGGTCTGGGCGGGAGGGAGCTCCTACAATGAGCAGTTCTTC.

This chain joins TRBV4-3 and TRBJ1-1, with 9 bases that match TRBD1. In germline, CDR1 is LGHNA, CDR2 YSLEER. Losses at the gene ends were 1 base for V and 10 bases for J; bases not matched to a gene: 10. CDR3 length equals 15 residues. In nucleotides, the CDR3 is TGCGCCAGCAGCCAAGGCTTCCCGCCGGGACAGGGAGCTTTCTTT. Translated, it gives CASSQGFPPGQGAFF.

The chain recombines TRBV21-1 with TRBJ1-2; TRBD1 is taken as the D call from the table, unchecked against the DNA. TRBV21-1 is noted as a pseudogene. The CDR3 consists of 12 residues. As DNA, the CDR3 is TGTGCCGGGACAGGGGTATGTCGCGGCTACACCTTC. Protein: CAGTGVCRGYTF.

The chain uses TRBV6-1 and TRBJ1-6; 8 positions agree with TRBD1. V lost 1 base, J lost 4 bases, and 6 bases stayed unmatched. Germline V gives CDR1 MNHNS, CDR2 SASEGT. The CDR3 has 17 amino acids. The CDR3 DNA reads TGTGCCAGCAGTGAAGATCCAGGGGGCGAGTATAATTCACCCCTCCACTTT. Protein sequence: CASSEDPGGEYNSPLHF.

This sequence joins TRBV29-1 and TRBJ2-2; D might be TRBD2 (5 bases). From germline, CDR1 is SQVTM and CDR2 ANQGSEA. V was shortened by 2 bases and J by 4 bases, with 11 bases between the two germline ends. The CDR3 is 14 residues long. The CDR3 DNA is TGCAGCGTTGAACGGCTAGCCGGCACCGGGGAGCTGTTTTTT. This encodes CSVERLAGTGELFF.

The rearrangement uses TRBV5-4 and TRBJ2-2; D is undetermined. CDR1 SGHNT and CDR2 YYREEE come from the germline V gene (reference sequence). Trimming left V 0 bases short and J 1 base short, with 7 bases between. The CDR3 length is 15 residues. The CDR3 reads CASSLELRNTGELFF. Written as DNA, the CDR3 is TGTGCCAGCAGCTTGGAGTTGCGGAACACCGGGGAGCTGTTTTTT.

Here the CDR3 reads CASSPEPGQGFGEQYF. The CDR3 DNA follows: TGCGCCAGCAGCCCGGAACCGGGACAGGGGTTCGGCGAGCAGTACTTC. This chain links TRBV5-1 with TRBJ2-7; 10 bases agree with TRBD1. The V gene's germline CDR1 is SGHRS and CDR2 YFSETQ. The CDR3 totals 16 residues. Trimming took 4 bases from V and 6 from J; bases not matched to a gene: 13.

The chain is built from TRBV4-3 and TRBJ1-5, with a possible D match to TRBD1 (6 bases). The germline CDR1 and CDR2 sequences are LGHNA and YSLEER. Trimming pared 1 base from V and 6 bases from J, leaving 13 bases between. This CDR3 region has 15 residues. CDR3 bases: TGCGCCAGCAGCCAAGTCCCGGGGGGCGGTCAGCCCCAGCATTTT. Its protein product is CASSQVPGGGQPQHF.

This clone has a handful of counts. The chain couples TRBV28 to TRBJ1-1; D not resolved. This CDR3 has 13 residues. Trimming left V 7 bases short and J 10 bases short, with 19 bases between. Germline CDR1 is MDHEN and CDR2 is SYDVKM. The CDR3 loop is CASTPSRNQIAFF. CDR3 in DNA: TGTGCCAGCACCCCTTCCAGGAACCAAATAGCTTTCTTT.

This clone appeared once. The CDR3 loop reads CAWGSGTGRNSPLHF. The CDR3, as DNA: TGTGCCTGGGGGTCCGGGACAGGGAGAAATTCACCCCTCCACTTT. The chain is built from TRBV30 and TRBJ1-6; 9 bases fit TRBD1. V was clipped by 5 bases and J by 7 bases; unmatched bases: 9. The CDR3 sequence is 15 residues long. Per germline, CDR1 GTSNPN and CDR2 SVGIG (reference sequence).

The V call is TRBV15, the J call TRBJ1-1; the match to TRBD1 covers 7 bases. The length of the CDR3 is 15 residues. Germline V lookup: CDR1 LNHNV, CDR2 YYDKDF (reference sequence). V gave up 3 bases and J gave up 1 base; unmatched junction bases: 5. In DNA, the CDR3 is TGTGCCACCAGCAGGGGTGGGACAGCGAACACTGAAGCTTTCTTT. Its translation is CATSRGGTANTEAFF.

This chain joins TRBV20-1 and TRBJ2-1, with 8 bases identical to TRBD1. Germline V CDR1 and CDR2: DFQATT, SNEGSKA (reference sequence). V lost 3 bases, J lost 7 bases, and 11 bases stayed unmatched. The CDR3 consists of 15 residues. The chain's CDR3 is CSASRSQGAWNEQFF. DNA of the CDR3: TGCAGTGCTAGTAGGTCCCAGGGGGCTTGGAATGAGCAGTTCTTC.

The chain uses TRBV5-5 and TRBJ2-5, with 8 bases matching TRBD2. The ends lost 4 bases at V and 0 bases at J; junction bases unmatched: 8. Germline V gene sequence: CDR1 SGHKS, CDR2 YYEKEE (reference sequence). The CDR3 consists of 16 residues. The CDR3 nucleotides read TGTGCCAGCAGCCCTGTGATAGCGGGGTACCAAGAGACCCAGTACTTC. Protein product: CASSPVIAGYQETQYF.